The source of this TCR beta chain is a study of shared T cell receptors in the human thymus. Produced via immunoSEQ multiplex PCR; TCRdb's table is partial and in-frame only. The sample includes about 400,000 clones, about 95% of them seen just once. J was trimmed by 5 bases and V by 2 bases; bases with no gene match: 17. The CDR3 is 18 amino acids. CDR1 MNHEY and CDR2 SMNVEV come from the germline V gene (reference sequence). Sequencing was carried out using thymocytes. The sequence was obtained from a human donor. V usage is TRBV27 and J usage is TRBJ1-1; the match to TRBD1 covers 7 bases. CDR3 amino acids: CASSLRWRQGARRTEAFF. The CDR3 nucleotides read TGTGCCAGCAGTTTAAGATGGAGACAGGGAGCCCGAAGGACTGAAGCTTTCTTT.